This T cell receptor (beta chain) was identified during a study of blood T cell repertoires in COVID-19. Among Cohort 3 donors, those recovered had two negative PCRs, clearance, or symptom resolution. The CDR3 runs to 16 residues. Germline CDR1 reads GTSNPN; CDR2 reads SVGIG (reference sequence). V dropped 3 bases and J dropped 4; count of bases not matched to a gene: 10. In the original processing: From reference gene primer amplification, estimates of nucleated cell counts were derived. The table came from immunoSEQ multiplex PCR; TCRdb's copy has only in-frame clones and leaves some out. V, J and clone size are those of that table, while D and trimming were read from the DNA. This table holds roughly 450,000 clones, 80% to 95% found once.

Sequencing was performed on PBMCs or T cells enriched from blood (not recorded which). The gene calls are TRBV30 and TRBJ2-2; 8 bases fit TRBD2. The TCR sequence derives from a young man who had recovered from COVID-19. Here the CDR3 reads CAWSAGLGVLTGELFF. Here the CDR3 DNA reads TGTGCCTGGAGCGCGGGACTAGGAGTACTCACCGGGGAGCTGTTTTTT.